This T cell receptor (beta chain) was documented in a study of cytomegalovirus exposure and HLA in healthy donors. This CDR3 has 14 residues. The germline gives CDR1 KGHSH, CDR2 LQKENI. Trimming pared 2 bases from V and 10 bases from J, leaving 15 bases between. The assay was immunoSEQ multiplex PCR, and TCRdb's table has in-frame clones only and misses some. The data contain roughly 300,000 clones, around 89% of them singletons. The validation cohort, a group of some 120 subjects, included the donors and was separate from the approximately 680-subject first cohort. The receptor comes from a woman under 30 in good health and CMV-seronegative. V gene TRBV18 combines with J gene TRBJ2-1, with D unclear. Sample: PBMCs. CDR3 in amino acids: CASSPSGWAIEQFF. CDR3 DNA: TGTGCCAGCTCACCAAGTGGGTGGGCTATAGAGCAGTTCTTC.